Below, one T cell receptor (beta chain) is given with its context. Its antigen remains unidentified. The sample belongs to a study of cytomegalovirus exposure and HLA in healthy donors. General study results and limits: Reports credit the classifier with highly specific, highly sensitive diagnosis of cytomegalovirus status. The investigators catalogued 164 TCR beta chains as cytomegalovirus-associated.

Germline CDR1 reads MNHNY; CDR2 reads SVGAGI (reference sequence). The CDR3 runs to 14 residues. V lost 7 bases and J lost 7; bases outside the gene matches: 8. Use of 60 Vbeta and 13 Jbeta primers characterized the PCR. Method: immunoSEQ multiplex PCR; TCRdb's copy keeps in-frame clones and lacks some. The sample contains approximately 150,000 clones, approximately 80% of which appear only once. The receptor comes from a woman between 40 and 50 years old in good health and CMV-seropositive. Sequencing input: PBMCs. This sequence joins TRBV6-6 and TRBJ1-2; 11 bases are shared with TRBD1. CDR3 bases: TGTGCCAGCACTGGACAGGGGGCGACATTTGGCTACACCTTC. This sequence encodes CASTGQGATFGYTF.